The next 31 T cell receptor beta chains were all read from a single sample in a study of blood T cell repertoires in COVID-19. Only in-frame clones appear in the TCRdb table, and some are missing; sequencing was by immunoSEQ multiplex PCR. The profile shows around 180,000 clones, about 85% of them singletons. Sequencing input: peripheral blood. These receptors all stem from a woman of 80 years or more with acute or convalescent COVID-19.

The chain joins TRBV7-2 to TRBJ1-1, with TRBD1 as a possible D gene (5 bases). The germline V gene has CDR1 SGHTA and CDR2 FQGNSA. The CDR3 contains 14 residues. Trimming pared 2 bases from V and 6 bases from J, leaving 13 bases between. The chain's CDR3 is CASSLTGGTPEAFF. In nucleotides, the CDR3 is TGTGCCAGCAGCTTAACTGGCGGGACTCCTGAAGCTTTCTTT.

CDR3 region: CASSLGQGTQYF. The CDR3 bases are TGTGCCAGCAGCTTGGGACAGGGGACGCAGTATTTT. J is TRBJ2-3 and V is TRBV7-2; 10 nucleotides agree with TRBD1. Germline V gives CDR1 SGHTA, CDR2 FQGNSA. V gave up 3 bases and J gave up 9 bases; unmatched junction bases: 0. This CDR3 has 12 residues.

This clone occurred a few times. The chain couples TRBV7-9 to TRBJ1-4; D not certain. There are 14 residues in the CDR3. CDR1 and CDR2 from the germline V gene are SEHNR and FQNEAQ (reference sequence). V was shortened by 2 bases and J by 7 bases, with 11 bases between the two germline ends. The CDR3 reads CASSLTRPGEKLFF. As DNA, the CDR3 is TGTGCCAGCAGCTTAACTCGGCCGGGTGAAAAACTGTTTTTT.

The chain links TRBV19 to TRBJ2-3; TRBD2 aligns across 9 bases. The CDR3 totals 15 residues. J gave up 0 bases and V 7 bases, and 5 bases lay outside the gene matches. Germline V gives CDR1 LNHDA, CDR2 SQIVND (reference sequence). CDR3 in amino acids: CASKSGRPSTDTQYF. The CDR3 DNA reads as TGTGCCAGTAAGAGCGGGAGGCCTAGCACAGATACGCAGTATTTT.

V usage is TRBV14 and J usage is TRBJ1-2; D not certain. The CDR3 is 11 residues long. Germline assignment: CDR1 SGHDN and CDR2 FVKESK. The V gene lost 6 bases and the J gene lost 8 bases, with 10 bases spanning the gap. This CDR3 is CASRANGGYTF. Here the CDR3 DNA reads TGTGCCAGCAGAGCAAACGGGGGCTACACCTTC.

This clone showed up many times. This chain uses TRBV30 with TRBJ2-7; the match to TRBD2 covers 10 bases. The V and J ends lost 4 bases and 5 bases, in that order; junction bases with no gene match: 14. The CDR3 is made up of 16 amino acids. The germline gives CDR1 GTSNPN, CDR2 SVGIG (reference sequence). CDR3 amino acids: CAWNDLRTSGEDEQYF. The DNA for the CDR3 is TGTGCCTGGAACGACCTGAGGACTAGCGGAGAGGACGAGCAGTACTTC.

The gene calls are TRBV2 and TRBJ2-4; 7 nucleotides align to TRBD2. Germline V gene data show CDR1 as SNHLY and CDR2 as FYNNEI. This CDR3 contains 14 residues. Unmatched junction bases numbered 12, after V lost 10 bases and J lost 6 bases. CDR3 sequence: CAIDRAGRGNIQYF. CDR3 DNA: TGTGCCATCGACCGAGCGGGGAGGGGAAACATTCAGTACTTC. Drawing the rest from reference TRBV2 and TRBJ2-4, the complete variable domain is EPEVTQTPSHQVTQMGQEVILRCVPISNHLYFYWYRQILGQKVEFLVSFYNNEISEKSEIFDDQFSVERPDGSNFTLKIRSTKLEDSAMYFCAIDRAGRGNIQYFGAGTRLSVL.

V is TRBV6-4 and J is TRBJ2-3; no reliable D call. V lost 2 bases to trimming and J lost 1 base, with 4 bases between them. Germline V gene sequence: CDR1 MRHNA, CDR2 SNTAGT. There are 13 residues in the CDR3. The CDR3 bases are TGTGCCAGCAGTGACCGGGGCACAGATACGCAGTATTTT. This encodes CASSDRGTDTQYF.

Notes on this clone: Germline is not matched at one junction end, which may reflect a read error. The gene calls are TRBV5-5 and TRBJ1-5, with D perhaps matching TRBD1 (6 bases). The germline V gene encodes CDR1 SGHKS and CDR2 YYEKEE (reference sequence). The CDR3 runs to 12 residues. The CDR3 nucleotides read TGTGCCAGCAGCTTGGAATCAACAGGGTGGGTTTTT. It translates to CASSLESTGWVF. The full variable domain, in which reference TRBV5-5 and TRBJ1-5 provide the parts outside the CDR3, is DAGVTQSPTHLIKTRGQQVTLRCSPISGHKSVSWYQQVLGQGPQFIFQYYEKEERGRGNFPDRFSARQFPNYSSELNVNALLLGDSALYLCASSLESTGWVFGDGTRLSIL.

V gene TRBV19 combines with J gene TRBJ2-7, with TRBD1 matching over 9 bases. The CDR3 runs to 15 residues. CDR1 and CDR2 (germline): LNHDA, SQIVND (reference sequence). Trimming cost V 3 bases and J 6 bases; bases outside gene matches: 9. The CDR3 protein is CASSIQDRGGAEQYF. The CDR3 DNA reads as TGTGCCAGTAGTATCCAGGACAGGGGAGGCGCCGAGCAGTACTTC.

The V and J genes are TRBV3-1 (or the pseudogene TRBV3-2) and TRBJ1-1, with D unresolved. From germline, CDR1 is LGHDT and CDR2 YNNKEL (reference sequence). The CDR3 consists of 13 residues. Trimming took off 4 bases at V and 3 bases at J, with 9 bases between the two ends. The DNA for the CDR3 is TGTGCCAGCAGCCTCGGAGGTGACACTGAAGCTTTCTTT. Protein product: CASSLGGDTEAFF.

The rearrangement joins TRBV3-1 (or the pseudogene TRBV3-2) to TRBJ1-1; D gene unclear. The CDR3 loop spans 13 amino acids. Germline assignment: CDR1 LGHDT and CDR2 YNNKEL (reference sequence). V lost 6 bases to trimming and J lost 4 bases, with 12 bases between them. CDR3: CASREGWSTEAFF. The CDR3 nucleotides read TGTGCCAGCAGGGAGGGATGGTCCACTGAAGCTTTCTTT.

This chain uses TRBV10-3 with TRBJ1-2, with 7 positions matching TRBD1. The CDR3 has 15 amino acids. Germline V gives CDR1 ENHRY, CDR2 SYGVKD. V lost 3 bases, J lost 4 bases, and 8 bases stayed unmatched. The CDR3 sequence: CAISDTGVSPYGYTF. The CDR3 nucleotides are TGTGCCATCAGTGACACAGGGGTCTCCCCCTATGGCTACACCTTC.

The genes are TRBV10-3 and TRBJ2-7; D possibly corresponds to TRBD2 (6 bases). V lost 10 bases to trimming and J lost 2 bases, with 15 bases between them. This CDR3 comprises 13 residues. Per the germline V gene, CDR1 is ENHRY and CDR2 is SYGVKD. CDR3 sequence: CATLGGGAYEQYF. Written as DNA, the CDR3 is TGTGCCACGTTAGGTGGAGGGGCCTACGAGCAGTACTTC.

This chain connects TRBV3-1 (or the pseudogene TRBV3-2) to TRBJ1-2; D may be TRBD1 (5 bases). CDR1 is LGHDT and CDR2 is YNNKEL in the germline V gene (reference sequence). Trimming shortened V by 0 bases and J by 7 bases, and 12 bases separated the two germline ends. This CDR3 contains 14 residues. This CDR3 reads CASSQESKGLGYTF. The CDR3 coding sequence is TGTGCCAGCAGCCAAGAGAGTAAGGGGCTTGGCTACACCTTC.

The V gene is TRBV5-1, the J gene TRBJ2-2; tentatively, D is TRBD2 (6 bases). The CDR3 sequence is 18 residues long. Germline values: CDR1 SGHRS, CDR2 YFSETQ. V was pared by 0 bases and J by 0 bases, with 15 bases between. The CDR3 protein is CASSLGVWRGANTGELFF. CDR3 coding DNA: TGCGCCAGCAGCTTGGGGGTTTGGCGGGGAGCGAACACCGGGGAGCTGTTTTTT.

The V call is TRBV19, the J call TRBJ2-7, with unresolved D. The V gene's germline CDR1 is LNHDA and CDR2 SQIVND (reference sequence). This CDR3 spans 14 amino acids. V lost 9 bases and J lost 0, with 15 bases in between. CDR3 residues: CASSGWPLSYEQYF. CDR3 in DNA: TGTGCCAGCTCGGGTTGGCCTCTCTCCTACGAGCAGTACTTC. Using reference TRBV19 and TRBJ2-7 for the parts outside the CDR3, the full variable domain is DGGITQSPKYLFRKEGQNVTLSCEQNLNHDAMYWYRQDPGQGLRLIYYSQIVNDFQKGDIAEGYSVSREKKESFPLTVTSAQKNPTAFYLCASSGWPLSYEQYFGPGTRLTVT.

The chain joins TRBV9 to TRBJ2-1; 9 bases match TRBD2. The CDR3 contains 16 residues. Per germline, CDR1 SGDLS and CDR2 YYNGEE. J was trimmed by 7 bases and V by 0 bases; bases with no gene match: 8. CDR3 residues: CASSVGGSGSGNEQFF. In DNA, the CDR3 is TGTGCCAGCAGCGTAGGCGGTAGCGGGAGTGGAAATGAGCAGTTCTTC.

The chain combines TRBV6-2 or TRBV6-3 with TRBJ1-2; 7 bases match TRBD1. The junction had 5 bases not matched to a gene; V was cut back by 6 bases and J by 4 bases. Germline V gene sequence: CDR1 MNHEY, CDR2 SVGEGT. The CDR3 length is 13 residues. The CDR3 region has the DNA TGTGCCAGCAGCCCGACAGGGAGCTATGGCTACACCTTC. This translates into CASSPTGSYGYTF.

The chain links TRBV3-1 (or the pseudogene TRBV3-2) to TRBJ2-1; TRBD2 agrees at 10 bases. The V gene's germline CDR1 is LGHDT and CDR2 YNNKEL (reference sequence). V gave up 4 bases and J gave up 7 bases; unmatched junction bases: 13. The CDR3 loop spans 17 amino acids. CDR3: CASSRGSGGPGGNEQFF. In nucleotides, the CDR3 is TGTGCCAGCAGCCGGGGTAGCGGGGGGCCCGGGGGGAATGAGCAGTTCTTC.

The chain has TRBV7-2 and TRBJ2-7; possible D gene TRBD2, 6 bases. The V end was cut by 0 bases, the J end by 2 bases, with 14 bases between. CDR1 and CDR2 (germline): SGHTA, FQGNSA. The CDR3 is 16 residues long. CDR3 sequence reads: CASSLASRDLPYEQYF. CDR3 nucleotide sequence: TGTGCCAGCAGCTTAGCGTCGAGGGACTTGCCCTACGAGCAGTACTTC.

The rearrangement links TRBV18 to TRBJ2-2, with TRBD2 matching over 7 bases. With V trimmed by 5 bases and J by 10 bases, 13 bases remained unmatched. CDR1 is KGHSH, CDR2 LQKENI, per germline. The CDR3 runs 15 residues. The CDR3 reads CASSFRRAGEEELFF. The DNA of the CDR3 is TGTGCCAGCTCATTCCGGAGGGCGGGAGAAGAGGAGCTGTTTTTT.

Written as DNA, the CDR3 is TGTGCCAGCAGCGTAGGTAGCGGGAGGGCCAATGAGCAGTTCTTC. Protein product: CASSVGSGRANEQFF. V usage is TRBV9 and J usage is TRBJ2-1, with 11 bases matching TRBD2. CDR1 is SGDLS and CDR2 is YYNGEE in the germline V gene. Losses at the gene ends were 0 bases for V and 6 bases for J; bases not matched to a gene: 2. This CDR3 has 15 amino acids.

This clone came up a few times. The CDR3 loop is CASSGDRGIVSLHF. The CDR3 DNA sequence: TGCGCCAGCAGCGGGGACAGGGGGATCGTATCCCTCCACTTT. The chain joins TRBV5-1 to TRBJ1-6; TRBD1 aligns across 11 bases. CDR3 length equals 14 residues. The V gene's germline CDR1 is SGHRS and CDR2 YFSETQ. Trimming took 4 bases from V and 14 from J; bases not matched to a gene: 8.

The table lists this clone with a count of one. The chain uses TRBV14 and TRBJ2-2; maybe TRBD2 (6 bases). V dropped 0 bases and J dropped 7 bases, with 9 bases sitting between them. CDR1 SGHDN and CDR2 FVKESK come from the germline V gene. The CDR3 has 14 amino acids. Here the CDR3 reads CASSQELDYGELFF. DNA for the CDR3: TGTGCCAGCAGCCAAGAATTGGACTACGGGGAGCTGTTTTTT.

The genes are TRBV25-1 and TRBJ2-1; 7 nucleotides match TRBD2. The CDR3 is 16 amino acids. From germline, CDR1 is MGHDK and CDR2 SYGVNS. With V trimmed by 8 bases and J by 4 bases, 14 bases remained unmatched. CDR3: CASGDPSSGRYNEQFF. The CDR3 nucleotides read TGTGCCAGCGGAGACCCGTCTAGCGGCCGATACAATGAGCAGTTCTTC.

The chain uses TRBV4-3 and TRBJ2-2; D is ambiguous. CDR3 length: 15 amino acids. Trimming stripped 2 bases from V and 6 bases from J, with 13 bases between. In germline, CDR1 is LGHNA, CDR2 YSLEER. CDR3 region: CASSQNSRWPGELFF. The CDR3 DNA sequence: TGCGCCAGCAGCCAAAACAGCCGGTGGCCCGGGGAGCTGTTTTTT.

V and J are TRBV24-1 and TRBJ2-1; TRBD2 aligns across 8 bases. The CDR3 runs 13 residues. CDR1 is KGHDR and CDR2 is SFDVKD in the germline V gene. With 3 bases clipped from V and 9 bases from J, the junction kept 3 bases outside the gene matches. CDR3 bases: TGTGCCACCAGTGATCCGACTAGCGTTGAGCAGTTCTTC. This translates into CATSDPTSVEQFF.

J is TRBJ1-3 and V is TRBV4-3; D remains unclear. The CDR3 extends over 15 amino acids. Germline V gives CDR1 LGHNA, CDR2 YSLEER. Trimming cost V 0 bases and J 3 bases, with 9 bases left between them. The CDR3 bases are TGCGCCAGCAGCCAAGATATGGGGAGTGGAAACACCATATATTTT. Translated, it gives CASSQDMGSGNTIYF.

This chain links TRBV12-5 with TRBJ2-2; TRBD2 matches 10 bases. The V gene's germline CDR1 is LGHNT and CDR2 FRNRAP. The CDR3 is 15 amino acids. Germline trimming cut 6 bases from V and 1 base from J; bases unmatched to any gene: 2. CDR3 residues: CASGWTSGNTGELFF. The CDR3 DNA follows: TGTGCTAGTGGGTGGACTAGCGGGAACACCGGGGAGCTGTTTTTT.

This chain links TRBV5-6 with TRBJ1-2; no clear D. The CDR3 spans 13 residues. The V end was cut by 2 bases, the J end by 8 bases, with 13 bases between. The V gene's germline CDR1 is SGHDT and CDR2 YYEEEE. This CDR3 is CASSFGINGGYTF. DNA for the CDR3: TGTGCCAGCAGCTTCGGGATCAACGGAGGCTACACCTTC. The full variable domain, completed using reference TRBV5-6 and TRBJ1-2, is DAGVTQSPTHLIKTRGQQVTLRCSPKSGHDTVSWYQQALGQGPQFIFQYYEEEERQRGNFPDRFSGHQFPNYSSELNVNALLLGDSALYLCASSFGINGGYTFGSGTRLTVV.